This T cell receptor beta chain was observed in a study of cytomegalovirus exposure and HLA in healthy donors. About the research overall: Among the roughly 370 genotyped donors, approximately 81% were placed in the Caucasian-associated ancestry cluster. Points from the study as a whole: The CMV antigen specificity of a few CMV-associated chains was confirmed through in vitro analysis. Earlier analysis looked at TCR beta V segments, and most were productive about 87% or about 30% of the time.

Germline CDR1 is SGHAT and CDR2 is FQNNGV. CDR3 size: 15 residues. As for the donors, each was a healthy bone marrow donor. PCR amplification relied on 60 Vbeta primers (plus 13 Jbeta primers). Repertoires were generated with immunoSEQ multiplex PCR, while TCRdb's copy carries only in-frame clones and drops some. The sample records more than 100,000 clones, about 74% being singletons. With regard to this clone: As yet, its antigen is unknown. One junction end disagrees with the germline gene, perhaps due to a read error.

The origin of this receptor is a woman in her forties or fifties in good health and CMV-seropositive. Sequenced sample: PBMCs. V and J are TRBV11-2 and TRBJ1-4; 7 bases line up with TRBD1. The CDR3 is CASSLDRVTNEKLFF. The DNA for the CDR3 is TGTGCCAGCAGCCTAGACAGGGTGACTAATGAAAAACTGTTTTTT.